Included here is one TCR beta chain sequence, with context. The target antigen is unknown. Patients included in sequencing had previously demonstrated CD8+CD57+ cell expansion by flow cytometry. Deletions cut 0 bases from V and 5 bases from J, with 13 bases between. The CDR3 totals 15 residues. The germline gives CDR1 DFQATT, CDR2 SNEGSKA (reference sequence). Genomic DNA acted as the template from which TCR beta VDJ combination and CDR3 sequence profiling were carried out. MiXCR was run by TCRdb on the reads, yielding one entry per CDR3 protein. The sample includes some 180,000 distinct CDR3 sequences, about 50% of them seen just once. This record belongs to a study of CD8+CD57+ T cells in acquired aplastic anemia. Study-level findings and limits: Researchers report that twenty-nine CD8+ CDR3 sequences appeared in both patients and controls.

Material for sequencing was sorted CD4+, CD8+, or CD8+CD57+ T cells (not recorded which) from PBMCs. The sequence came from a human donor with aplastic anemia. The V call is TRBV20-1, the J call TRBJ2-2; unclear D gene. This CDR3 is CSARDPPIATGELFF. DNA of the CDR3: TGCAGTGCTAGAGATCCACCAATAGCAACCGGGGAGCTGTTTTTT.